The 13 T cell receptor beta chains given below trace back to one sample, sequenced in a study of Graves' ophthalmopathy and Graves' hyperthyroidism. Investigators amplified TCR beta CDR3 regions from RNA transcripts. An initial RT-PCR round employing HTBI primers preceded a second-round multiplex PCR. TCRdb redid the calling of the multiplex PCR reads with MiXCR, one entry per CDR3 protein. The data contain 360,000 or so distinct CDR3 sequences, approximately 20% of them seen just once; the ten biggest clones take up 1.6%. The sequenced sample was peripheral blood. These receptors were collected from a woman younger than 30 with Graves' ophthalmopathy.

This clonotype appeared a few times. The chain is built from TRBV2 and TRBJ2-7; 8 positions agree with TRBD2. Germline loops: CDR1 SNHLY, CDR2 FYNNEI. The ends lost 7 bases at V and 2 bases at J; junction bases unmatched: 4. This CDR3 spans 13 amino acids. The CDR3 bases are TGTGCCAGCACCGGGACTAGGACCTACGAGCAGTACTTC. Amino acid sequence: CASTGTRTYEQYF.

The V and J genes are TRBV28 and TRBJ2-7; 7 positions agree with TRBD1. This CDR3 is 15 amino acids long. Germline lookup yields CDR1 MDHEN and CDR2 SYDVKM. V trimming: 4 bases; J trimming: 1 base; junction bases outside the gene matches: 7. The CDR3 coding sequence is TGTGCCAGCAGTTACACGTTGGGACAGTCCTACGAGCAGTACTTC. Its protein is CASSYTLGQSYEQYF.

This clonotype was counted at least ten times. The chain carries TRBV10-3 and TRBJ2-7, with D tentatively TRBD1 (6 bases). This CDR3 contains 13 residues. The V gene's germline CDR1 is ENHRY and CDR2 SYGVKD. Trimming took off 4 bases at V and 3 bases at J, with 10 bases between the two ends. The CDR3 nucleotides are TGTGCCATCAGTGTTCAGGGGTTCTACGAGCAGTACTTC. This gives the protein CAISVQGFYEQYF.

A single count supports this clonotype. The genes are TRBV5-1 and TRBJ2-7, with unresolved D. CDR1 is SGHRS and CDR2 is YFSETQ in the germline V gene. The CDR3 loop spans 15 amino acids. Between the trimmed V and J ends, which lost 0 bases and 4 bases, there was a span of 14 bases. The DNA for the CDR3 is TGCGCCAGCAGCTTGGAGTACGGACCTAGATACGAGCAGTACTTC. Its translation is CASSLEYGPRYEQYF. Supplemented by reference TRBV5-1 and TRBJ2-7, the full variable domain reads KAGVTQTPRYLIKTRGQQVTLSCSPISGHRSVSWYQQTPGQGLQFLFEYFSETQRNKGNFPGRFSGRQFSNSRSEMNVSTLELGDSALYLCASSLEYGPRYEQYFGPGTRLTVT.

Ten or more counts support this clonotype. The V call is TRBV25-1, the J call TRBJ2-2, with a weak D call TRBD1 (6 bases). V was pared by 6 bases and J by 5 bases, with 10 bases between. The germline V gene has CDR1 MGHDK and CDR2 SYGVNS. This CDR3 spans 13 amino acids. The CDR3 DNA reads as TGTGCCAGCAGAGCTCAGGGGACCGGGGAGCTGTTTTTT. Protein: CASRAQGTGELFF.

The chain combines TRBV20-1 with TRBJ1-2; TRBD1 matches at 7 bases. The CDR3 consists of 14 residues. The trim removed 0 bases at V and 4 bases at J, leaving 5 bases unmatched. From germline, CDR1 is DFQATT and CDR2 SNEGSKA (reference sequence). The CDR3 loop reads CSARDPQGGYGYTF. As DNA, the CDR3 is TGCAGTGCTAGAGATCCCCAGGGGGGCTATGGCTACACCTTC.

The CDR3, as DNA: TGTGCCAGCACCGCCCGCCTGGGGGGTGGGTCCGACGAGCAGTACTTC. Protein sequence: CASTARLGGGSDEQYF. The chain carries TRBV7-8 and TRBJ2-7; a weak D match, TRBD2 (6 bases). V lost 7 bases and J 5 bases, leaving 24 bases between the germline ends. CDR3 length: 16 residues. Germline V gene sequence: CDR1 SGHVS, CDR2 FQNEAQ.

As concerns this clonotype: A much more abundant neighbour one base away suggests this may be a read error. This sequence joins TRBV3-1 and TRBJ1-3; 10 nucleotides match TRBD1. Germline-derived CDR1 and CDR2 are LGHDT and YNNKEL (reference sequence). The CDR3 is 15 residues long. The CDR3 DNA reads as TGTGCCAGCAGCCAACGGGACAGGGGAGGAAGCACCATATATTTT. Its protein product is CASSQRDRGGSTIYF. The whole variable domain, filled in from reference TRBV3-1 and TRBJ1-3, reads DTAVSQTPKYLVTQMGNDKSIKCEQNLGHDTMYWYKQDSKKFLKIMFSYNNKELIINETVPNRFSPKSPDKAHLNLHINSLELGDSAVYFCASSQRDRGGSTIYFGEGSWLTVV.

At least ten counts were recorded for this clonotype. This chain joins TRBV28 and TRBJ2-7; D is unclear. Trimming cost V 1 base and J 5 bases, with 9 bases left between them. This CDR3 contains 13 residues. From germline, CDR1 is MDHEN and CDR2 SYDVKM. As DNA, the CDR3 is TGTGCCAGCAGTTTATCACCTAGAAACGAGCAGTACTTC. Residues: CASSLSPRNEQYF.

This clonotype occurred many times. The rearrangement uses TRBV18 and TRBJ2-7; D is undetermined. CDR3 length equals 14 residues. With 0 bases removed from V and 2 bases from J, the gap between germline ends came to 8 bases. Germline CDR1 is KGHSH and CDR2 is LQKENI. This CDR3 reads CASSPPSVTYEQYF. The DNA of the CDR3 is TGTGCCAGCTCACCACCGTCCGTTACCTACGAGCAGTACTTC.

This clonotype was observed many times. The gene calls are TRBV11-1 and TRBJ1-1; weak D call: TRBD1 (5 bases). The CDR3 totals 17 residues. Trimming removed 1 base at V and 4 bases at J, with 19 bases between. Germline V CDR1 and CDR2: SGHAT, FQDESV (reference sequence). CDR3 loop: CASSLVTELGILTEAFF. The CDR3 region has the DNA TGTGCCAGCAGCTTAGTGACAGAGCTAGGGATACTCACTGAAGCTTTCTTT.

This clonotype was recorded many times. One junction end does not reproduce the germline sequence, and a read error may be involved. V usage is TRBV11-2 and J usage is TRBJ1-1; D remains unclear. This CDR3 contains 13 residues. CDR1 is SGHAT and CDR2 is FQNNGV in the germline V gene. The CDR3 region has the DNA TGTGCCAACAGCCTAGGTCCGGGGTTCGAAGCTTTCTTT. It encodes CANSLGPGFEAFF.

At least ten counts were recorded for this clonotype. This sequence joins TRBV19 and TRBJ1-1; D gene uncertain. This CDR3 contains 13 residues. Germline assignment: CDR1 LNHDA and CDR2 SQIVND (reference sequence). V lost 10 bases, J lost 0 bases, and 12 bases lay in between. The CDR3 region has the DNA TGTGCCACGAGCGGGCAGCTGAACACTGAAGCTTTCTTT. It encodes CATSGQLNTEAFF.